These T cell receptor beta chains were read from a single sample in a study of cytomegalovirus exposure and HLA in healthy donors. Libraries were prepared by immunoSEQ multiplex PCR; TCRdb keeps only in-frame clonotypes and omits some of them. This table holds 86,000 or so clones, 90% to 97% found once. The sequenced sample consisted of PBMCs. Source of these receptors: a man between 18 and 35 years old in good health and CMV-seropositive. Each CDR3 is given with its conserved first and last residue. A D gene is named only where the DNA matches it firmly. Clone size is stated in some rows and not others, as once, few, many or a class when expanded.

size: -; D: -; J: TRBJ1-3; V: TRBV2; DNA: TGTGCCAGCAGTTTCGACAGGTCCTCTGGAAACACCATATATTTT; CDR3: CASSFDRSSGNTIYF
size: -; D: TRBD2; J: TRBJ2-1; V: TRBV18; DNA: TGTGCCAGCTCACCACACGACAGAGTCCTAAGCGGGGGATCCTACAATGAGCAGTTCTTC; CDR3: CASSPHDRVLSGGSYNEQFF
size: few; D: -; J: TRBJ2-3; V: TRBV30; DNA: TGTGCCTATCTACTTGGCGGGGTTAGCCTTTATTTT; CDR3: CAYLLGGVSLYF
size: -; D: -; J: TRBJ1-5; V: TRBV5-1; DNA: TGCGCCAGCAGCTTCGAAGGGGCAAGCAATCAGCCCCAGCATTTT; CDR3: CASSFEGASNQPQHF
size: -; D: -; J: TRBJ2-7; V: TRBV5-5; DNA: TGTGCCAGCAGCCCGTACGACATCCACTCCTCCTACGAGCAGTACTTC; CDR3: CASSPYDIHSSYEQYF
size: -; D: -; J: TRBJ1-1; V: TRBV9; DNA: TGTGCCAGCAGCGTCCGTGACGAGACAGCTATTGAAGCTTTCTTT; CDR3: CASSVRDETAIEAFF
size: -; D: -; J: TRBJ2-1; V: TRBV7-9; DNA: TGTGCCAGCAGCTCTGTAGAGGCGGGTATCTACAATGAGCAGTTCTTC; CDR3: CASSSVEAGIYNEQFF
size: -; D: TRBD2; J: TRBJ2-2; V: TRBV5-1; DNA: TGCGCCAGCAGCGGGACTAGCGGGAGGCCGAGCACCGGGGAGCTGTTTTTT; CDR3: CASSGTSGRPSTGELFF
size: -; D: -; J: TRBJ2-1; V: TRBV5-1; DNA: TGCGCCAGCAGCTTGGTAGCGGGACAGGGTTCGGGCTCCTACAATGAGCAGTTCTTC; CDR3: CASSLVAGQGSGSYNEQFF
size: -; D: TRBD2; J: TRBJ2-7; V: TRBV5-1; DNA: TGCGCCAGCAGCTCTGCCCGGACTAGCGGGATGGGTGAGCAGTACTTC; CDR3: CASSSARTSGMGEQYF
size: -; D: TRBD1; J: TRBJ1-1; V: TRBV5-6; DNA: TGTGCCAGCAGCTTCCCAGACAGGGCAACTGAAGCTTTCTTT; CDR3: CASSFPDRATEAFF
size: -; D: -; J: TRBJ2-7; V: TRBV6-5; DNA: TGTGCCAGCAGTTACGAGGGAGTACGGTACGAGCAGTACTTC; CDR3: CASSYEGVRYEQYF
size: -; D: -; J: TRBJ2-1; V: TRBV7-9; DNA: TGTGCCAGCAGCTTAACAGGGAAGGGCAATGAGCAGTTCTTC; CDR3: CASSLTGKGNEQFF
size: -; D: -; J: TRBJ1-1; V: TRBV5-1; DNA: TGCGCCAGCAGCTTGAGTGGGGCCGCTGAAGCTTTCTTT; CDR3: CASSLSGAAEAFF
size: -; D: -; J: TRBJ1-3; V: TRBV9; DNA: TGTGCCAGCAGCACCGGGATCTTATTTGGAAACACCATATATTTT; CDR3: CASSTGILFGNTIYF